This is a list of T cell receptor beta chains from one sample in a study of shared clonotypes between healthy human individuals. Profiling relied on immunoSEQ multiplex PCR, and the TCRdb table lists in-frame clones only, not all of them. Of 2 million to 2.5 million clones in the sample, roughly 92% were seen once. Sequenced material: naive CD4+ T cells from PBMCs. These receptors originate from a man younger than 35 in good health. Some clones in this sample may be carry-over from other donors' samples. The CDR3 runs from the conserved cysteine through the conserved F or W. The order of the fields is J gene, V gene, clone size, CDR3 length, CDR3 protein. Only some rows state a clone size, as once, few, many or a class for expanded clones.

>TRBJ1-2|TRBV28|-|15
CASSSPGQGIGGYTF
>TRBJ2-3|TRBV25-1|-|15
CASSSRDRFTDTQYF
>TRBJ2-3|TRBV27|-|13
CATSHGRTDTQYF
>TRBJ2-1|TRBV5-1|-|14
CASRRSELYNEQFF
>TRBJ2-5|TRBV21-1|-|17
CASSKEEHRVLEETQYF
>TRBJ2-7|TRBV6-6|-|15
CASRLAGGRGYEQYF
>TRBJ2-2|TRBV7-9|-|16
CASSPRGARDTGELFF
>TRBJ2-7|TRBV5-1|once|16
CASSLVAGGNTYEQYF
>TRBJ1-1|TRBV6-5|-|15
CASSTPHGGQGSAFF
>TRBJ2-1|TRBV5-1|-|12
CASSTDSGEQFF
>TRBJ2-2|TRBV5-5|-|14
CASSPDSFTGELFF